A single sample is the source of the 2 T cell receptor beta chains below, sequenced in a study of untreated major depressive disorder. The method was immunoSEQ multiplex PCR; TCRdb's version includes in-frame clones alone and lacks a portion of them. Among approximately 21,000 clones listed, about 90% were seen once. Sequences were obtained from CD4+ T cells from PBMCs. These TCRs come from a woman between 40 and 55 years old in good health.

The chain uses TRBV2 and TRBJ1-2; no clear D. Germline V gives CDR1 SNHLY, CDR2 FYNNEI. The CDR3 has 14 amino acids. V was cut by 2 bases and J by 4 bases, with 11 bases left in between. Written as DNA, the CDR3 is TGTGCCAGCAGTGAATCAGGCGGCCTCTATGGCTACACCTTC. Its protein product is CASSESGGLYGYTF.

This chain links TRBV7-9 with TRBJ2-3, with D possibly matching TRBD2 (7 bases). The CDR3 has 17 residues. V lost 5 bases to trimming and J lost 1 base, with 19 bases between them. Looked up from germline, CDR1 is SEHNR and CDR2 is FQNEAQ (reference sequence). DNA for the CDR3: TGTGCCAGCAGCCGTCCTGGGGGGGGCTGGGGCACAGATACGCAGTATTTT. Translation gives CASSRPGGGWGTDTQYF.